This T cell receptor beta chain is drawn from a study of blood T cell repertoires in COVID-19. Study-wide background: Sites in the United States, Italy and Spain provided acute and convalescent COVID-19 samples. In each case, the material was cDNA or gDNA derived from T cells, B-cell-depleted T cells, or PBMCs.

Between the trimmed V and J ends, which lost 4 bases and 0 bases, there was a span of 9 bases. CDR3 size: 14 residues. Per the germline V gene, CDR1 is SGHDN and CDR2 is FVKESK. Authors' analysis steps: Reference gene primers were amplified, and this amplification served to estimate nucleated cell counts. The table came from immunoSEQ multiplex PCR; TCRdb's copy has only in-frame clones and leaves some out. The D gene and trimming were derived from the DNA, and the V and J assignments and clone size from that table. The top ten hold over 9.5% of the sample, which has about 14,000 clones, 73% seen once. This clone was seen a single time.

Sequenced sample: peripheral blood. The TCR originated in a man in his 70s with acute or convalescent COVID-19. V gene TRBV14 combines with J gene TRBJ2-5, with D possibly matching TRBD2 (6 bases). The chain's CDR3 is CASSRLDYQETQYF. In DNA, the CDR3 is TGTGCCAGCAGCCGACTAGATTACCAAGAGACCCAGTACTTC.